The 3 T cell receptor beta chains below all came from one sample that was sequenced in a study of Graves' ophthalmopathy and Graves' hyperthyroidism. Amplification of the TCR beta CDR3 regions used RNA transcripts (as template). A first-round RT-PCR used HTBI primers, followed by a second-round multiplex PCR. TCRdb reprocessed the multiplex PCR reads with MiXCR, giving one entry per CDR3 protein. The repertoire holds about 660,000 distinct CDR3 sequences, with 35% to 50% as singletons. Sequencing was performed on peripheral blood. The receptors come from an adult man with Graves' ophthalmopathy.

The chain links TRBV11-2 to TRBJ2-3; D possibly uses TRBD1 or TRBD2 (5 bases each). Germline lookup yields CDR1 SGHAT and CDR2 FQNNGV. V was shortened by 1 base and J by 0 bases, with 14 bases between the two germline ends. This CDR3 spans 17 amino acids. CDR3 bases: TGTGCCAGCAGCTTAGTGTCCGGGGCTCCAAGCACAGATACGCAGTATTTT. This gives the protein CASSLVSGAPSTDTQYF.

There are many counts of this clonotype. V is TRBV12-3 or TRBV12-4 and J is TRBJ1-2; TRBD1 matches at 10 bases. V was clipped by 6 bases and J by 4 bases; unmatched bases: 2. The CDR3 extends over 13 amino acids. The CDR3 bases are TGTGCCAGCAGGACAGGGGGCGCCTATGGCTACACCTTC. This codes for CASRTGGAYGYTF.

In the case of this clonotype: The germline gene is not matched at one end of the junction; a read error may be the cause. The chain couples TRBV10-2 to TRBJ2-2; TRBD1 matches 11 bases. Germline CDR1 is WSHSY and CDR2 is SAAADI. The CDR3 has 14 amino acids. The CDR3 spells CAWGQGGGTGELFF. The CDR3 bases are TGTGCCTGGGGACAGGGGGGTGGCACCGGGGAGCTGTTTTTT.